These 17 T cell receptor beta chains share one sample of origin, sequenced in a study of blood T cell repertoires in COVID-19. Assay: immunoSEQ multiplex PCR; the TCRdb copy retains only in-frame clones and omits some. The sample has 160,000 or so clones; 65% to 85% are singletons. Source material: peripheral blood. The receptors were sampled from a man aged 55 to 69 with active or convalescent COVID-19.

The V call is TRBV10-3, the J call TRBJ2-2; 7 bases map to TRBD1. The CDR3 has 11 amino acids. CDR1 is ENHRY and CDR2 is SYGVKD in the germline V gene. The ends lost 10 bases at V and 5 bases at J; junction bases unmatched: 1. CDR3 residues: CATGGTGELFF. As DNA, the CDR3 is TGTGCCACAGGGGGTACCGGGGAGCTGTTTTTT.

The chain carries TRBV5-5 and TRBJ2-2; no reliable D call. Trimming took 2 bases from V and 4 from J, leaving 18 bases between them. CDR1 is SGHKS, CDR2 YYEKEE, per germline (reference sequence). The CDR3 length is 17 residues. CDR3 protein: CASSFLGSSLATGELFF. The CDR3 DNA follows: TGTGCCAGCAGCTTCCTTGGTAGTAGCCTCGCCACCGGGGAGCTGTTTTTT.

This clone has only one observation. V gene TRBV10-3 combines with J gene TRBJ2-3, with no clear D. V was shortened by 7 bases and J by 0 bases, with 14 bases between the two germline ends. Germline values: CDR1 ENHRY, CDR2 SYGVKD. The CDR3 sequence is 15 residues long. The CDR3 reads CAIKASGESTDTQYF. CDR3 coding DNA: TGTGCCATCAAGGCGTCTGGAGAAAGCACAGATACGCAGTATTTT.

The chain recombines TRBV9 with TRBJ2-1; D not certain. CDR3 length equals 13 residues. The germline V gene encodes CDR1 SGDLS and CDR2 YYNGEE. With 0 bases removed from V and 8 bases from J, the gap between germline ends came to 9 bases. CDR3 sequence (DNA): TGTGCCAGCAGCGTAGCTAATATGGATGAGCAGTTCTTC. Translation: CASSVANMDEQFF.

This clone was counted a few times. Other DNA sequences in the same sample also yield this CDR3. The J gene is TRBJ1-2, the V gene TRBV5-1, with D possibly being TRBD1 (5 bases). The V gene lost 3 bases and the J gene lost 4 bases, with 16 bases spanning the gap. The germline V gene encodes CDR1 SGHRS and CDR2 YFSETQ. This CDR3 contains 15 residues. The CDR3 here is CASSSGGQGGYGYTF. CDR3 nucleotide sequence: TGCGCCAGCAGCTCGGGTGGGCAGGGAGGCTATGGCTACACCTTC.

The gene calls are TRBV7-9 and TRBJ2-6, with a weak D call TRBD2 (6 bases). This CDR3 is 18 amino acids long. The V end was cut by 5 bases, the J end by 0 bases, with 17 bases between. Looked up from germline, CDR1 is SEHNR and CDR2 is FQNEAQ (reference sequence). CDR3 nucleotide sequence: TGTGCCAGCAGCCACAACAGGAGGGCCGACTCTGGGGCCAACGTCCTGACTTTC. It yields the protein CASSHNRRADSGANVLTF.

Turning to this clone: Other nucleotide sequences in the sample specify the same CDR3. The chain links TRBV2 to TRBJ2-3; TRBD1 matches 10 bases. Germline loops: CDR1 SNHLY, CDR2 FYNNEI. Losses at the gene ends were 4 bases for V and 3 bases for J; bases not matched to a gene: 1. The CDR3 loop spans 14 amino acids. The CDR3 bases are TGTGCCAGCAGTGGACAGGGGGCAACAGATACGCAGTATTTT. Amino acid sequence: CASSGQGATDTQYF.

The gene calls are TRBV20-1 and TRBJ2-7; TRBD1 matches at 8 bases. The trim removed 3 bases at V and 0 bases at J, leaving 13 bases unmatched. The CDR3 totals 17 residues. Germline CDR1 reads DFQATT; CDR2 reads SNEGSKA (reference sequence). In DNA, the CDR3 is TGCAGTGCTAGTCAGGGGGCGGTCTCGGCGAGCTCCTACGAGCAGTACTTC. Translated: CSASQGAVSASSYEQYF.

This rearrangement joins TRBV6-1 to TRBJ2-3, with a weak D call TRBD2 (6 bases). CDR3 length: 17 residues. V lost 4 bases to trimming and J lost 0 bases, with 17 bases between them. Germline V lookup: CDR1 MNHNS, CDR2 SASEGT. The CDR3 DNA sequence: TGTGCCAGCAGTGTCCGAGCGGGTCATACTAGCACAGATACGCAGTATTTT. As protein: CASSVRAGHTSTDTQYF.

The V call is TRBV5-1, the J call TRBJ2-7; 8 positions agree with TRBD2. Germline CDR1 is SGHRS and CDR2 is YFSETQ. The V and J ends lost 4 bases and 0 bases, in that order; junction bases with no gene match: 9. There are 16 residues in the CDR3. The CDR3 spells CASSPSLREASYEQYF. The DNA for the CDR3 is TGCGCCAGCAGCCCCAGTCTGCGGGAGGCCTCCTACGAGCAGTACTTC.

The count of this clone is one. The rearrangement uses TRBV9 and TRBJ2-3; 13 bases map to TRBD2. With 4 bases clipped from V and 9 bases from J, the junction kept 8 bases outside the gene matches. This CDR3 region has 15 residues. The germline V gene has CDR1 SGDLS and CDR2 YYNGEE. CDR3 in amino acids: CASSPPGTSGMTQYF. CDR3 nucleotides: TGTGCCAGCAGCCCCCCCGGGACTAGCGGGATGACGCAGTATTTT.

The V call is TRBV27, the J call TRBJ2-3; 10 nucleotides agree with TRBD2. The CDR3 contains 15 residues. Germline CDR1 is MNHEY and CDR2 is SMNVEV (reference sequence). The ends lost 4 bases at V and 3 bases at J; junction bases unmatched: 4. CDR3 sequence reads: CASSWTGLATDTQYF. The CDR3 region has the DNA TGTGCCAGCAGTTGGACGGGACTAGCGACAGATACGCAGTATTTT.

This rearrangement joins TRBV15 to TRBJ1-2, with no clear D. There are 14 residues in the CDR3. V lost 3 bases to trimming and J lost 8 bases, with 16 bases between them. Germline CDR1 and CDR2: LNHNV and YYDKDF (reference sequence). The CDR3 DNA reads TGTGCCACCAGCAGCGACGTTCAGACGGGAGGCTACACCTTC. Protein sequence: CATSSDVQTGGYTF.

The chain employs TRBV28 and TRBJ2-2, with D maybe TRBD2 (6 bases). Trimming stripped 1 base from V and 4 bases from J, with 16 bases between. The CDR3 sequence is 17 residues long. Germline lookup yields CDR1 MDHEN and CDR2 SYDVKM. The CDR3 spells CASSLSAGMKVTGELFF. The CDR3 region has the DNA TGTGCCAGCAGTTTATCGGCGGGAATGAAGGTCACCGGGGAGCTGTTTTTT.

This clone was observed many times. This chain uses TRBV2 with TRBJ2-3, with D maybe TRBD2 (6 bases). Trimming removed 2 bases from V and 0 bases from J, with 15 bases in between. Germline V CDR1 and CDR2: SNHLY, FYNNEI. The CDR3 runs to 17 residues. The CDR3 here is CASSESSFGTSTDTQYF. The CDR3 DNA follows: TGTGCCAGCAGTGAAAGTTCTTTTGGGACTAGCACAGATACGCAGTATTTT. Looking up the rest from reference TRBV2 and TRBJ2-3 gives the full variable domain: EPEVTQTPSHQVTQMGQEVILRCVPISNHLYFYWYRQILGQKVEFLVSFYNNEISEKSEIFDDQFSVERPDGSNFTLKIRSTKLEDSAMYFCASSESSFGTSTDTQYFGPGTRLTVL.

The chain couples TRBV30 to TRBJ1-4; D may be TRBD1 (6 bases). Germline assignment: CDR1 GTSNPN and CDR2 SVGIG (reference sequence). V was trimmed by 8 bases and J by 5 bases, leaving 15 bases between them. The CDR3 sequence is 13 residues long. CDR3 protein: CAHRDKVNEKLFF. In DNA form, the CDR3 reads TGTGCCCACCGGGACAAGGTAAATGAAAAACTGTTTTTT.

The genes are TRBV5-6 and TRBJ2-7, with D possibly TRBD1 on 6 matching bases. CDR1 and CDR2 from the germline V gene are SGHDT and YYEEEE. This CDR3 is built from 15 residues. Between the trimmed V and J ends, which lost 2 bases and 1 base, there was a span of 13 bases. CDR3 DNA: TGTGCCAGCAGCTTTCCCGGGACATCTTCCTACGAGCAGTACTTC. Protein sequence: CASSFPGTSSYEQYF.